This TCR beta chain originates from a study of cytomegalovirus exposure and HLA in healthy donors. On the study more broadly: Approximately 180 million T cells yielded roughly 120 million unique TCR beta sequences, as an earlier analysis found. Study-level findings and limits: Later analysis showed TCR association rates varying by HLA locus, highest for DRB1 and lowest for HLA-C.

Concerning this clone itself: Its antigen is not known.

Germline CDR1 GTSNPN, CDR2 SVGIG (reference sequence). This CDR3 region has 17 residues. With 1 base removed from V and 3 bases from J, the gap between germline ends came to 22 bases. Vbeta (60) and Jbeta (13) primers were used in the PCR. Libraries were prepared by immunoSEQ multiplex PCR; TCRdb keeps only in-frame clonotypes and omits some of them. The table includes under 140,000 clones, nearly 80% detected once. The receptor was derived from a woman aged 25-40 years in good health and CMV-seronegative. The rearrangement links TRBV30 to TRBJ2-7, with D perhaps TRBD1 (6 bases). Specimen: PBMCs. CDR3 nucleotide sequence: TGTGCCTGGAGTGAGGGGCCAGGGGAAGGGGCTAGCTACGAGCAGTACTTC. Residues: CAWSEGPGEGASYEQYF. The full variable domain, in which reference TRBV30 and TRBJ2-7 provide the parts outside the CDR3, is SQTIHQWPATLVQPVGSPLSLECTVEGTSNPNLYWYRQAAGRGLQLLFYSVGIGQISSEVPQNLSASRPQDRQFILSSKKLLLSDSGFYLCAWSEGPGEGASYEQYFGPGTRLTVT.